The subject of this entry is one T cell receptor beta chain. No antigen is known for it. The sample belongs to a study of vaccination and CD4 T cells after COVID-19. On the study more broadly: Each control culture was treated with a CEFX pool, an HIV-1 Nef pool, or no peptide.

An Oncomine TCR Beta short-read assay was used to sequence the DNA from cultured CD4+ T cells. MiXCR, applied by TCRdb to the PCR reads, yields one record per CDR3 protein. The sample has about 12,000 distinct CDR3 sequences, approximately 65% seen once. Treatment described: approximately 9-day PBMC culture with coronavirus spike peptide pools or control peptides (ViraFEST assay). This CDR3 contains 13 residues. Trimming took off 5 bases at V and 5 bases at J, with 10 bases between the two ends. Input material: CD4+ T cells from blood, cultured in vitro. The sequence derives from a human donor who had recovered from COVID-19. The chain carries TRBV12-3 or TRBV12-4 and TRBJ2-1, with D perhaps matching TRBD1 or TRBD2 (5 bases each). The CDR3 reads CASSTGTDNEQFF. In DNA, the CDR3 is TGTGCCAGCAGTACCGGGACCGACAATGAGCAGTTCTTC.